This T cell receptor beta chain was obtained from a study of read filtering for tumor transcriptome and immune sequencing. Overall study results and limits: RNA-seq captured clonotypes less deeply and reliably than IR-seq.

The CDR3 is 15 residues long. V lost 4 bases, J lost 6 bases, and 8 bases stayed unmatched. CDR1 is SNHLY and CDR2 is FYNNEI in the germline V gene. From roughly 390 ng of RNA, a library with molecular barcoded alpha/delta and beta/gamma adaptors was made. Each CDR3 protein gets one entry after TCRdb re-called the reads with MiXCR. The repertoire holds approximately 61,000 distinct CDR3 sequences, with around 21% as singletons. This clonotype was seen at least ten times. Its specificity is not known. The TCR was taken from a donor at least 40 years old with multiple myeloma. The rearrangement links TRBV2 to TRBJ2-3, with 9 bases aligning to TRBD1. Material: a population of CD138-negative cells sorted from bone marrow. The CDR3 DNA reads as TGTGCCAGCAGTGGGGAGGACAGGGGAGGGGATACGCAGTATTTT. It is translated as CASSGEDRGGDTQYF.